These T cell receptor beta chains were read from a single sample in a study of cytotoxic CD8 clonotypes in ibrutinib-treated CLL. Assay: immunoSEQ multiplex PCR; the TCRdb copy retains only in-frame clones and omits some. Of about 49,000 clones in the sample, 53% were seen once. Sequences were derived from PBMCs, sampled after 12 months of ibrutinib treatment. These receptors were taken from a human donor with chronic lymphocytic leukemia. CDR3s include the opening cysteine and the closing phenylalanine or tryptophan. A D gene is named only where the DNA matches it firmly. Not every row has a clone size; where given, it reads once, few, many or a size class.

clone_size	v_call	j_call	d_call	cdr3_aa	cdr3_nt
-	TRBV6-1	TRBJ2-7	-	CASSEKGLVLFEQYF	TGTGCCAGCAGTGAAAAGGGGCTAGTCCTATTCGAGCAGTACTTC
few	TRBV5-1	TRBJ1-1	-	CASSLAQGRGTEAFF	TGCGCCAGCAGCCTAGCCCAGGGGAGGGGCACTGAAGCTTTCTTT
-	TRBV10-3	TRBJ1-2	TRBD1	CASSELGQGNVGYTF	TGTGCCAGCAGTGAACTGGGACAGGGAAATGTTGGCTACACCTTC
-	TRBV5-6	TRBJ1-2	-	CASAIGLGYGYTF	TGTGCCAGCGCAATTGGGCTGGGCTATGGCTACACCTTC
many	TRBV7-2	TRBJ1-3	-	CASSLAGRGDSGNTIYF	TGTGCCAGCAGCTTAGCGGGCAGGGGCGACTCTGGAAACACCATATATTTT
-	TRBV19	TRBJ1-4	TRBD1	CASVDRKGASSEKLFF	TGTGCCAGTGTGGACCGTAAGGGGGCATCTAGTGAAAAACTGTTTTTT
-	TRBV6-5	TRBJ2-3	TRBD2	CASSYRLAVTDTQYF	TGTGCCAGCAGTTACCGGCTAGCGGTGACAGATACGCAGTATTTT
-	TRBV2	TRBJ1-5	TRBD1	CASSKDRYQPQHF	TGTGCCAGCAGTAAGGACAGGTACCAGCCCCAGCATTTT
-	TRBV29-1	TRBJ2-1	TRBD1	CSVLGQGNGEQFF	TGCAGCGTTCTGGGACAGGGCAATGGTGAGCAGTTCTTC
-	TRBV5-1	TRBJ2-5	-	CASCKWTGTIETQYF	TGCGCCAGCTGCAAATGGACCGGGACAATAGAGACCCAGTACTTC
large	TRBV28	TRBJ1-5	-	CASSLTDGSNQPQHF	TGTGCCAGCAGTTTAACGGACGGATCCAATCAGCCCCAGCATTTT
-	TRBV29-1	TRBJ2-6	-	CSVESTGANVLTF	TGCAGCGTTGAGAGTACTGGGGCCAACGTCCTGACTTTC
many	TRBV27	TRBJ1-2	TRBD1	CASTKTGTNYGYTF	TGTGCCAGCACGAAGACAGGGACTAACTATGGCTACACCTTC
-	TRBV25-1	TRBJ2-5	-	CASSALSIMQTQYF	TGTGCCAGCAGTGCCCTGTCCATAATGCAGACCCAGTACTTC
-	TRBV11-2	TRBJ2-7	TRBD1	CASSLVFGQGSEQYF	TGTGCCAGCAGCTTAGTTTTCGGACAGGGGAGCGAGCAGTACTTC
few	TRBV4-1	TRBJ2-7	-	CASSQVLYGNEQYF	TGCGCCAGCAGCCAAGTACTATATGGGAACGAGCAGTACTTC
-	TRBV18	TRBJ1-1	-	CASSEGNTEAFF	TGTGCCAGCTCAGAGGGGAACACTGAAGCTTTCTTT
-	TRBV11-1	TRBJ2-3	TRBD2	CASSLGTSGRSTDTQYF	TGTGCCAGCAGCCTAGGGACTAGCGGGAGAAGCACAGATACGCAGTATTTT
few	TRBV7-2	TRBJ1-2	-	CASSPGSYGYTF	TGTGCCAGCAGCCCCGGGAGCTATGGCTACACCTTC
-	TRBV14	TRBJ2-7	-	CASRMGSSYEQYF	TGTGCCAGCAGGATGGGCAGTTCCTACGAGCAGTACTTC
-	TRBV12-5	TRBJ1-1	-	CASGLEAFF	TGTGCTAGTGGTTTAGAAGCTTTCTTT
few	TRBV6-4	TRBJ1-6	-	CASSDQGWNSPLHF	TGTGCCAGCAGTGATCAGGGCTGGAATTCACCCCTCCACTTT
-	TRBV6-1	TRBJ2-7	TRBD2	CASRGLAGSYEQYF	TGTGCCAGCAGAGGACTAGCGGGCTCCTACGAGCAGTACTTC